The sequence of this TCR beta chain was determined in a study of OX40 agonist ivuxolimab in advanced cancers. Whole-study findings and limits: Dosing at 0.1 to 3.0 mg/kg was accompanied by clonal expansion of CD4+ and CD8+ blood T cells by week 6.

Assay: immunoSEQ multiplex PCR; the TCRdb copy retains only in-frame clones and omits some. The sample consists of 40,000 or so clones, around four fifths of them appearing once. This clone has only a few counts. Its antigen is undetermined. The CDR3 length is 14 residues. V was pared by 5 bases and J by 7 bases, with 15 bases between. Germline CDR1 reads SEHNR; CDR2 reads FQNEAQ (reference sequence). The sequence derives from an adult with an advanced solid tumor such as melanoma, head and neck, liver or kidney cancer. The chain is built from TRBV7-9 and TRBJ1-5, with no clear D. Sequenced here: CD4+ or CD8+ T cells sorted from blood, sampled in a trial of the OX40 agonist ivuxolimab. The CDR3 protein is CASSPWGDGQPQHF. DNA of the CDR3: TGTGCCAGCAGCCCGTGGGGTGACGGGCAGCCCCAGCATTTT.